This TCR beta chain was captured by sequencing in a study of blood T cell repertoires in COVID-19. Study-level background: Samples came from the United States, Italy and Spain, spanning acute and convalescent COVID-19. T cells, B-cell-depleted T cells, or PBMCs provided the cDNA or gDNA that served as material.

Source study methods: Amplification from reference gene primers served as the basis for estimated nucleated cell counts. Repertoires were generated with immunoSEQ multiplex PCR, while TCRdb's copy carries only in-frame clones and drops some. The V and J calls and clone size were taken over from that table, and D and trimming were inferred from the DNA. Here the sample spans a few hundred thousand clones, 75% to 85% being singletons. The CDR3 consists of 14 residues. V shed 5 bases and J shed 6 bases, with 16 bases lying between them. CDR1 and CDR2 from the germline V gene are SGHTA and FQGNSA. The sequence derives from a human donor in a cohort sampled during active COVID-19. The genes are TRBV7-2 and TRBJ1-2; D possibly corresponds to TRBD1 (6 bases). The sample was peripheral blood. The CDR3 DNA sequence: TGTGCCAGCAGCCCAGGGGCTGGATGGGATGGCTACACCTTC. It codes for CASSPGAGWDGYTF. Looking up the rest from reference TRBV7-2 and TRBJ1-2 gives the full variable domain: GAGVSQSPSNKVTEKGKDVELRCDPISGHTALYWYRQSLGQGLEFLIYFQGNSAPDKSGLPSDRFSAERTGGSVSTLTIQRTQQEDSAVYLCASSPGAGWDGYTFGSGTRLTVV.